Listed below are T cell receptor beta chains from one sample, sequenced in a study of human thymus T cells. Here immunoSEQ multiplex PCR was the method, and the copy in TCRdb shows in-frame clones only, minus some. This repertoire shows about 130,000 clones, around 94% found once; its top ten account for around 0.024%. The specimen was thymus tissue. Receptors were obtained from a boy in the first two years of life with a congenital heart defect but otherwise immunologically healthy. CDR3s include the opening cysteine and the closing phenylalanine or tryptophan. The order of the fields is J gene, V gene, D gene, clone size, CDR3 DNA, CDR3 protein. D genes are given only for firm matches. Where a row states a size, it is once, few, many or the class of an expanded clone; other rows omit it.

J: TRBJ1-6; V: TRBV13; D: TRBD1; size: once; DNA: TGTGCCAGCAGCTTAAAACAGGGGCGTAAACGGCATTCACCCCTCCACTTT; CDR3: CASSLKQGRKRHSPLHF
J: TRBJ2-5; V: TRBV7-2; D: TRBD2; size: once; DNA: TGTGCCAGCAGCCCGGGACTAGCGGGGGACCCCCAGGAGACCCAGTACTTC; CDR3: CASSPGLAGDPQETQYF
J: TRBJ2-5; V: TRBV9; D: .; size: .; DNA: TGTGCCAGCAGCGTAGGATGGAGCGGACAAGAGACCCAGTACTTC; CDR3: CASSVGWSGQETQYF
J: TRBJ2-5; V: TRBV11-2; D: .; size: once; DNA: TGTGCCAGCAGCTTACGGGGACCCCGACCTTTAGACCAAGAGACCCAGTACTTC; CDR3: CASSLRGPRPLDQETQYF
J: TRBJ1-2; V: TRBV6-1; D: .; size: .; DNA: TGTGCCAGCAGCCCTGTGGGGGTCCTTTATGGCTACACCTTC; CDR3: CASSPVGVLYGYTF
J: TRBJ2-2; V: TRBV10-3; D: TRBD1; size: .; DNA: TGTGCCACACGAGATAAATACAGGGGGGTCGACACCGGGGAGCTGTTTTTT; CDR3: CATRDKYRGVDTGELFF
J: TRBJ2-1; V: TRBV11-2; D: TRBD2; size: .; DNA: TGTGCCAGCAGCTTAGAGCGGGGCGGGGGGCCTTACAATGAGCAGTTCTTC; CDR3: CASSLERGGGPYNEQFF
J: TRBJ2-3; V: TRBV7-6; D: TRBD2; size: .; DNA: TGTGCCAGCAGCACTCAGCGGGGGGACACAGATACGCAGTATTTT; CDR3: CASSTQRGDTDTQYF
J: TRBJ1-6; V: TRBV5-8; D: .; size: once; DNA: TGTGCCAGCAGCTTAGGAGGGAGGAATTCACCCCTCCACTTT; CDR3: CASSLGGRNSPLHF
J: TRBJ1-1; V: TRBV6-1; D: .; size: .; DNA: TGTGCCAGCAGTGGCCTAAAGGGGTCAGCAGAGATGAACACTGAAGCTTTCTTT; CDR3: CASSGLKGSAEMNTEAFF
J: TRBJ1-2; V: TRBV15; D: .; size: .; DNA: TGTGCCACCAGCAGAGGAGGACAGACAGCTAACTATGGCTACACCTTC; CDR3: CATSRGGQTANYGYTF
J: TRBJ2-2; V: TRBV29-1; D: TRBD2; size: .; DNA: TGCAGCGTTGTGCGGACTAGCGGGGATGCCGGGGAGCTGTTTTTT; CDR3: CSVVRTSGDAGELFF
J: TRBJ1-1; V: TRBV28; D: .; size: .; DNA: TGTGCCAGCAACCTCGCAAGGGGTCATGAGAACACTGAAGCTTTCTTT; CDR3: CASNLARGHENTEAFF
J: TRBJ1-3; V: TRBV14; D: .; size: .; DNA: TGTGCCAGCAGCCATGACGGGGCGGATGGAAACACCATATATTTT; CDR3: CASSHDGADGNTIYF
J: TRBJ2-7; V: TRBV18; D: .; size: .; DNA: TGTGCCAGCTCGTCCGGGACACCCTACGAGCAGTACTTC; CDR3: CASSSGTPYEQYF
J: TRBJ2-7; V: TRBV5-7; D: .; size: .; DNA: TGTGCCAGCAGCTTGGCGTACGAGCAGTACTTC; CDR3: CASSLAYEQYF
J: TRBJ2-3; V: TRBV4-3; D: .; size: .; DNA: TGCGCCAGCAGCCAAGTCCTCGGAGATCCTAGCACAGATACGCAGTATTTT; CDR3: CASSQVLGDPSTDTQYF
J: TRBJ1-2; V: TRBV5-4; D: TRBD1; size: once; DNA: TGTGCCAGCAGCTCTAATACACAGACAGGGGCAAGCAACACCTTC; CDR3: CASSSNTQTGASNTF
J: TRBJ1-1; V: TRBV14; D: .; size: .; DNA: TGTGCCAGCCGAGATGGGTACACTGAAGCTTTCTTT; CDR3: CASRDGYTEAFF
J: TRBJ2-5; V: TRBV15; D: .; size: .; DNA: TGTGCCACCAGCAGGGAGCGCGACCACCCACTGGGGACCCAGTACTTC; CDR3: CATSRERDHPLGTQYF
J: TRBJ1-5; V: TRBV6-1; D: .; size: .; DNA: TGTGCCAGCAGTGGGCAACTCAATCAGCCCCAGCATTTT; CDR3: CASSGQLNQPQHF
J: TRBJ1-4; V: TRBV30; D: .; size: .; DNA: TGTGCCTTGCGGACTGCAACTAATGAAAAACTGTTTTTT; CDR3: CALRTATNEKLFF
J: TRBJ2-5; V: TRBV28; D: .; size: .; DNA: TGTGCCAGCAGTGAGCGGGTCCAAGAGACCCAGTACTTC; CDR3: CASSERVQETQYF
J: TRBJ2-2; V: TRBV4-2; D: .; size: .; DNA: TGTGCCAGCAGCCACACGCCCCAGCGGACCGGGGAGCTGTTTTTT; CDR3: CASSHTPQRTGELFF
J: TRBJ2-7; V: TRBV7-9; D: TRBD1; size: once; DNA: TGTGCCAGCAGCCTCGAGACAGGGAGCAACGAGCAGTACTTC; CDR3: CASSLETGSNEQYF
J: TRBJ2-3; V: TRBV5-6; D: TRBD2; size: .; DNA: TGTGCCAGCAGCTTTAATAGCGGGGGTGGAACAGATACGCAGTATTTT; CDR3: CASSFNSGGGTDTQYF
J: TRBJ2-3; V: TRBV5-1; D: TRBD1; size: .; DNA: TGCGCCAGCAGCTTGGGGACAGGGATGAATACGCAGTATTTT; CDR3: CASSLGTGMNTQYF
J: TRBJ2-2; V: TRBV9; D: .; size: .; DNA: TGTGCCAGCAGCGCACGGGACCCGCTGTGGGCTGGGGAGCTGTTTTTT; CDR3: CASSARDPLWAGELFF
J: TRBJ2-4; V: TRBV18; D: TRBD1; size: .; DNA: TGTGCCAGCTCACCACCGGGACAGGGTGGCAAAAACATTCAGTACTTC; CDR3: CASSPPGQGGKNIQYF
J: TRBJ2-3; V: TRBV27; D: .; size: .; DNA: TGTGCCAGCAGTTTGCCGGGACCGCTGGATACGCAGTATTTT; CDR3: CASSLPGPLDTQYF
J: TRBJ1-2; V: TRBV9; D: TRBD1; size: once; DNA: TGTGCCAGCAGCGTGGGAGGGGGCAGCCGTAGTGGCTACACCTTC; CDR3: CASSVGGGSRSGYTF
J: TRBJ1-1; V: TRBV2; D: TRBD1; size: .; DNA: TGTGCCAGCAGTGATAGGAGGGACAGCCTTCTCGGCACTGAAGCTTTCTTT; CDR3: CASSDRRDSLLGTEAFF
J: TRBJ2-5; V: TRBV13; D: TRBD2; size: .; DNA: TGTGCCAGCAGCTCTGCGGGGGGCGCGGAGACCCAGTACTTC; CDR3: CASSSAGGAETQYF
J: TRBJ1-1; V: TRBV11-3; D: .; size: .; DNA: TGTGCCAGCAAATTAGCCTTCCCCACCTCAGGGGCCGGGGACACTGAAGCTTTCTTT; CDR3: CASKLAFPTSGAGDTEAFF
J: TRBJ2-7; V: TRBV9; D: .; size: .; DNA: TGTGCCAGCAGCTTCCGGGACTCCAGGGGCTACGAGCAGTACTTC; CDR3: CASSFRDSRGYEQYF
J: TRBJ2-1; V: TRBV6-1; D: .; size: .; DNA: TGTGCCAGCAGTGAGAGGCTAGCTCCCTACAATGAGCAGTTCTTC; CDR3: CASSERLAPYNEQFF
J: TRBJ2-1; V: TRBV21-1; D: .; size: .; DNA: TGTGCCAGCAGCGAACTCGGGGGGGTAAGTTTCGATGAGCAGTTCTTC; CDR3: CASSELGGVSFDEQFF
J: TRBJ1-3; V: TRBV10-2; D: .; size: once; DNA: TGCGCCAGCATCCCGGGACATGAGTCTGGAAACACCATATATTTT; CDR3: CASIPGHESGNTIYF
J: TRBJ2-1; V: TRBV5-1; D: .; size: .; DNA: TGCGCCAGCAGCTTGGTGGGGTCCCCTACCAACAATGAGCAGTTCTTC; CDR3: CASSLVGSPTNNEQFF
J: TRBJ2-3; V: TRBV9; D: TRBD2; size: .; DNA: TGTGCCAGCAGCGTAGGACTAGCGGGGGGCACAGATACGCAGTATTTT; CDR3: CASSVGLAGGTDTQYF
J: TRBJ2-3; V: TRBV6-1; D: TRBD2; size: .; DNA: TGTGCCAGCAGTGTGGACGGACTAGCGTACACAGATACGCAGTATTTT; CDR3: CASSVDGLAYTDTQYF
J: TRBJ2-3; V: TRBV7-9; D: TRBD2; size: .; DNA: TGTGCCAGCAGCTTGGGGTCTAGCGGGGAGTATTTT; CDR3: CASSLGSSGEYF
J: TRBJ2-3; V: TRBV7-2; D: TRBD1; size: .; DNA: TGTGCCAGCAGTCTTAAGGGGGCTACGCAGTATTTT; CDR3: CASSLKGATQYF
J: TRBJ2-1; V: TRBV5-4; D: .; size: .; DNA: TGTGCCAGCAGCTTGGCCCCAGCGGTGTTCAATGAGCAGTTCTTC; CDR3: CASSLAPAVFNEQFF